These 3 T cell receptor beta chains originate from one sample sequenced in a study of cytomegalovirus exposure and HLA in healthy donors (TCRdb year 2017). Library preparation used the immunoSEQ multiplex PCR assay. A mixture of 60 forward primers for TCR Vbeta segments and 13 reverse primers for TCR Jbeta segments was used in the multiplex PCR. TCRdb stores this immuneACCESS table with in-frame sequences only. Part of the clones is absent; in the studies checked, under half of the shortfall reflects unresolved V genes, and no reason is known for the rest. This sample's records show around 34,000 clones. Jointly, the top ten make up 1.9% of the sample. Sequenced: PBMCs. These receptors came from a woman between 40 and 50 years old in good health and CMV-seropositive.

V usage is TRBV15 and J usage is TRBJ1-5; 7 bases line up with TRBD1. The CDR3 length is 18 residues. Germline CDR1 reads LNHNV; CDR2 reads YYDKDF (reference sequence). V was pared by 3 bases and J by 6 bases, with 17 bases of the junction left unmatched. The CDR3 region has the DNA TGTGCCACCAGCAGTGACCGAGGGGGCGGCGCAGGCCGTCAGCCCCAGCATTTT. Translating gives CATSSDRGGGAGRQPQHF.

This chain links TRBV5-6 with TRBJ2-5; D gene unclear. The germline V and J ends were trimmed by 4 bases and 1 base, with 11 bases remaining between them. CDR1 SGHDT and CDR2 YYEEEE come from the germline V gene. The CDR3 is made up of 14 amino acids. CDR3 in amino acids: CASSPEPIQETQYF. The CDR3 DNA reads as TGTGCCAGCAGCCCTGAACCTATCCAAGAGACCCAGTACTTC.

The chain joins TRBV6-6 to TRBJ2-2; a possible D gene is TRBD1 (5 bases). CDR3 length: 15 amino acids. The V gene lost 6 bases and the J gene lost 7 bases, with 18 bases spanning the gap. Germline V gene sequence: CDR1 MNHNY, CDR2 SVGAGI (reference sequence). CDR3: CASRRSERGNGELFF. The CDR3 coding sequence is TGTGCCAGCAGGCGCTCAGAAAGGGGAAACGGGGAGCTGTTTTTT.